The rows below give T cell receptor beta chains drawn from one sample of a study of blood T cell repertoires in COVID-19. Clones were read by immunoSEQ multiplex PCR, and TCRdb kept only the in-frame ones, dropping some. Of more than 90,000 clones detected, approximately 85% appear once; the ten largest clones hold over 10%. The source material was peripheral blood. The receptors here all came from a human donor in a cohort sampled during active COVID-19. Each CDR3 is given with its conserved first and last residue. Fields, in order: J gene, D gene, clone size, V gene, CDR3 protein, CDR3 DNA. D genes are given only for firm matches. Only some rows state a clone size, as once, few, many or a class for expanded clones.

TRBJ1-4	TRBD1	.	TRBV5-5	CASSFRVRGLEKLFF	TGTGCCAGCAGCTTTCGTGTTAGGGGGCTAGAAAAACTGTTTTTT
TRBJ2-7	TRBD1	.	TRBV7-7	CASSLGGQGYEQYF	TGTGCTAGCAGCTTAGGGGGCCAGGGCTACGAGCAGTACTTC
TRBJ2-4	TRBD2	.	TRBV3-1/TRBV3-2	CASSLLGRDRQNIQYF	TGTGCCAGCAGCCTCCTCGGGAGGGACCGCCAAAACATTCAGTACTTC
TRBJ1-1	TRBD1	.	TRBV3-1/TRBV3-2	CASSLASKGASAFF	TGTGCCAGCAGCTTAGCGAGCAAGGGGGCCTCGGCTTTCTTT
TRBJ1-1	.	once	TRBV9	CASSVEAEGTEAFF	TGTGCCAGCAGCGTAGAGGCAGAGGGCACTGAAGCTTTCTTT
TRBJ2-7	TRBD1	once	TRBV5-1	CASSLGQYEQYF	TGCGCCAGCAGCCTGGGACAGTACGAGCAGTACTTC
TRBJ1-5	.	few	TRBV5-1	CASSPDGEGPQHF	TGCGCCAGCAGCCCGGATGGGGAGGGGCCCCAGCATTTT
TRBJ1-2	.	.	TRBV29-1	CSVVQAVYGYTF	TGCAGCGTTGTTCAGGCAGTCTATGGCTACACCTTC
TRBJ2-3	.	.	TRBV2	CASREGDEAWDTQYF	TGTGCCAGCAGGGAGGGAGATGAGGCGTGGGATACGCAGTATTTT
TRBJ1-5	TRBD1	few	TRBV6-5	CASTSTGTGSPQHF	TGTGCCAGCACGTCTACCGGGACAGGGAGTCCCCAGCATTTT
TRBJ2-1	.	.	TRBV3-1/TRBV3-2	CASSPGGVVNNEQFF	TGTGCCAGCAGCCCTGGAGGGGTCGTCAACAATGAGCAGTTCTTC
TRBJ1-2	.	.	TRBV7-2	CASSLGGEGRGLWGYTF	TGTGCCAGCAGCTTAGGAGGTGAAGGACGGGGTCTATGGGGCTACACCTTC
TRBJ2-1	TRBD1	.	TRBV5-1	CASSSRQGADNEQFF	TGCGCCAGCAGCTCCCGACAGGGGGCGGACAATGAGCAGTTCTTC
TRBJ2-6	TRBD1	.	TRBV5-1	CASSLGGTGRSGANVLTF	TGCGCCAGCAGCTTGGGGGGGACAGGTCGCTCTGGGGCCAACGTCCTGACTTTC
TRBJ2-1	TRBD2	.	TRBV9	CASSPGVKRGGLDEQFF	TGTGCCAGCAGCCCTGGTGTGAAGCGGGGGGGCTTGGATGAGCAGTTCTTC
TRBJ2-7	TRBD2	.	TRBV25-1	CASSVPGLAAYEQYF	TGTGCCAGCAGTGTACCGGGACTAGCGGCCTACGAGCAGTACTTC
TRBJ2-7	.	.	TRBV6-2/TRBV6-3	CASSLRRGSYEQYF	TGTGCCAGCAGCCTTCGGAGAGGGTCCTACGAGCAGTACTTC
TRBJ2-2	.	.	TRBV9	CASSVGSGSGELFF	TGTGCCAGCAGCGTAGGGTCCGGGAGCGGGGAGCTGTTTTTT
TRBJ1-1	TRBD1	.	TRBV29-1	CSVGGLTGGITEAFF	TGCAGCGTCGGGGGTTTAACAGGGGGCATTACTGAAGCTTTCTTT
TRBJ1-1	.	.	TRBV7-8	CASSLARTHEAFF	TGTGCCAGCAGCTTAGCCAGAACCCATGAAGCTTTCTTT
TRBJ2-1	TRBD2	.	TRBV19	CASSIEAGSSYNEQFF	TGTGCCAGTAGTATAGAAGCGGGATCCTCCTACAATGAGCAGTTCTTC
TRBJ2-7	.	.	TRBV5-6	CASRERQEVHEQYF	TGTGCCAGCAGGGAACGACAGGAGGTCCACGAGCAGTACTTC
TRBJ2-7	TRBD2	.	TRBV7-2	CASSYTSGSSYEQYF	TGTGCCAGCAGCTACACTAGCGGGAGCTCCTACGAGCAGTACTTC
TRBJ2-2	TRBD2	once	TRBV28	CASTLGSSGRSGELFF	TGTGCCAGCACCCTAGGGTCTAGCGGGAGAAGCGGGGAGCTGTTTTTT
TRBJ1-1	.	.	TRBV30	CAWKKGRGNTEAFF	TGTGCCTGGAAGAAGGGGCGAGGTAACACTGAAGCTTTCTTT
TRBJ1-5	TRBD1	.	TRBV19	CASSQGTGNQPQHF	TGTGCCAGTAGCCAAGGGACAGGCAATCAGCCCCAGCATTTT
TRBJ2-1	TRBD1	once	TRBV6-5	CASSYGTGGSNEQFF	TGTGCCAGCAGTTACGGGACAGGGGGCTCCAATGAGCAGTTCTTC
TRBJ2-7	.	.	TRBV5-4	CASSRGGGAYSYEQYF	TGTGCCAGCAGCCGGGGAGGGGGGGCGTACTCCTACGAGCAGTACTTC
TRBJ2-1	.	.	TRBV19	CASSLDYDEQFF	TGTGCCAGTAGTTTGGACTACGATGAGCAGTTCTTC
TRBJ1-2	.	.	TRBV19	CASSTQDGGYGYTF	TGTGCCAGTAGTACCCAGGACGGGGGCTATGGCTACACCTTC
TRBJ2-3	.	.	TRBV11-2	CASSLDSSTDTQYF	TGTGCCAGCAGCTTAGACTCTAGCACAGATACGCAGTATTTT
TRBJ1-6	TRBD1	.	TRBV30	CAWSVDRGYSPLHF	TGTGCCTGGAGTGTGGACAGGGGGTATTCACCCCTCCACTTT
TRBJ2-2	.	.	TRBV29-1	CSAKIGGAGELFF	TGCAGCGCTAAAATAGGCGGGGCCGGGGAGCTGTTTTTT
TRBJ1-1	.	.	TRBV2	CASSDGVQANEAFF	TGTGCCAGCAGTGATGGGGTACAGGCAAATGAAGCTTTCTTT
TRBJ1-1	.	few	TRBV30	CAWSRGATEAFF	TGTGCCTGGAGTCGGGGGGCGACTGAAGCTTTCTTT
TRBJ2-7	TRBD1	.	TRBV4-3	CASSWDRVNEQYF	TGCGCCAGCAGCTGGGACAGGGTCAACGAGCAGTACTTC
TRBJ2-7	.	.	TRBV9	CASSVDSRGAQFEQYF	TGTGCCAGCAGCGTAGACTCTCGGGGGGCGCAGTTCGAGCAGTACTTC
TRBJ1-2	TRBD1	.	TRBV5-1	CASSTDAGTASGYTF	TGCGCCAGCAGCACAGACGCCGGGACAGCCAGTGGCTACACCTTC
TRBJ1-3	.	.	TRBV30	CAWSGVAGSTIYF	TGTGCCTGGAGTGGGGTAGCTGGATCCACCATATATTTT
TRBJ2-3	TRBD2	.	TRBV10-3	CAISGTSGRGGTDTQYF	TGTGCCATCAGTGGGACTAGCGGGAGAGGGGGCACAGATACGCAGTATTTT
TRBJ2-7	TRBD1	.	TRBV6-6	CASSTGGDEQYF	TGTGCCAGCAGTACAGGGGGCGACGAGCAGTACTTC
TRBJ2-3	TRBD2	few	TRBV5-1	CASSSTAGGPPTDTQYF	TGCGCCAGCAGTTCAACAGCGGGGGGCCCCCCGACAGATACGCAGTATTTT
TRBJ1-1	.	.	TRBV4-3	CASSQDTVSEGAFF	TGCGCCAGCAGCCAAGATACAGTGTCCGAAGGAGCTTTCTTT
TRBJ2-7	.	.	TRBV6-2/TRBV6-3	CASTPQGGDEQYF	TGTGCCAGCACCCCCCAGGGGGGCGACGAGCAGTACTTC
TRBJ1-2	TRBD1	.	TRBV11-2	CASSLGRDSLNYGYTF	TGTGCCAGCAGCTTAGGCCGGGACAGCTTAAACTATGGCTACACCTTC
TRBJ1-1	.	.	TRBV5-1	CASSKEQTHEAFF	TGCGCCAGCAGCAAAGAACAGACCCATGAAGCTTTCTTT
TRBJ1-5	.	.	TRBV29-1	CSVAAGRDQPQHF	TGCAGCGTTGCGGCAGGGAGGGATCAGCCCCAGCATTTT
TRBJ1-1	.	.	TRBV14	CASSPVGWNTEAFF	TGTGCCAGCAGTCCCGTCGGGTGGAACACTGAAGCTTTCTTT
TRBJ2-4	TRBD1	once	TRBV10-3	CAIKPGQENIQYF	TGTGCCATCAAACCGGGACAGGAAAACATTCAGTACTTC
TRBJ2-4	TRBD1	.	TRBV25-1	CASSPRTGGILAKNIQYF	TGTGCCAGCAGTCCAAGGACAGGGGGAATCCTAGCCAAAAACATTCAGTACTTC
TRBJ2-5	TRBD2	.	TRBV2	CASRLGLVEETQYF	TGTGCCAGCAGACTGGGACTAGTGGAAGAGACCCAGTACTTC
TRBJ2-7	.	once	TRBV4-1	CASSQFFTYEQYF	TGCGCCAGCAGCCAATTTTTTACCTACGAGCAGTACTTC
TRBJ2-3	.	.	TRBV6-1	CASSERVASQYF	TGTGCCAGCAGTGAGAGGGTAGCCTCGCAGTATTTT
TRBJ2-5	.	.	TRBV7-2	CASSLDDRGGLLETQYF	TGTGCCAGCAGCTTAGATGACAGGGGAGGGCTGCTAGAGACCCAGTACTTC
TRBJ2-7	TRBD2	.	TRBV7-2	CASSLDLRGGYEQYF	TGTGCCAGCAGCTTAGACTTGCGGGGGGGCTACGAGCAGTACTTC
TRBJ2-5	TRBD2	.	TRBV7-8	CASSSGRRETQYF	TGTGCCAGCAGTAGCGGGAGGCGGGAGACCCAGTACTTC
TRBJ2-7	.	.	TRBV4-1	CASSQEARIYEQYF	TGCGCCAGCAGCCAAGAGGCCAGAATCTACGAGCAGTACTTC